The 8 T cell receptor beta chains presented below share a single source sample, sequenced in a study of control samples from healthy donors and cancer patients. TCRdb keeps only in-frame clones here, not all; method: immunoSEQ multiplex PCR. Here the sample spans approximately 97,000 clones, about 91% being singletons. Sequencing input: blood. These TCRs come from a woman aged 18-29 years in good health.

V is TRBV5-4 and J is TRBJ1-1; D remains ambiguous. CDR1 and CDR2 from the germline V gene are SGHNT and YYREEE (reference sequence). This CDR3 has 13 residues. Trimming stripped 4 bases from V and 0 bases from J, with 7 bases between. The CDR3 reads CASSPHLNTEAFF. For the CDR3, the DNA is TGTGCCAGCAGCCCCCACTTGAACACTGAAGCTTTCTTT.

This chain joins TRBV7-9 and TRBJ1-2; D gene unclear. V was clipped by 1 base and J by 0 bases, with 6 bases between them. CDR1 and CDR2 (germline): SEHNR, FQNEAQ (reference sequence). The CDR3 loop spans 14 amino acids. The CDR3 DNA sequence: TGTGCCAGCAGCTTAGGGATCTCTAACTATGGCTACACCTTC. Protein sequence: CASSLGISNYGYTF.

This clone occurred a few times. This chain joins TRBV3-1 (or the pseudogene TRBV3-2) and TRBJ1-3; a weak D match, TRBD1 (5 bases). The CDR3 sequence is 15 residues long. With 2 bases removed from V and 0 bases from J, the gap between germline ends came to 8 bases. CDR1 is LGHDT and CDR2 is YNNKEL in the germline V gene (reference sequence). The CDR3 sequence is CASSQNQGSGNTIYF. The CDR3 DNA reads TGTGCCAGCAGCCAAAACCAGGGCTCTGGAAACACCATATATTTT.

The rearrangement uses TRBV7-9 and TRBJ1-1, with TRBD1 matching 9 bases. Germline CDR1 reads SEHNR; CDR2 reads FQNEAQ (reference sequence). This CDR3 comprises 16 residues. The V gene end was trimmed by 5 bases and the J gene end by 2 bases; junction bases not matched to a gene: 9. CDR3 DNA: TGTGCCAGCAGCAGGCGACAGGGGGAAGGAAACACTGAAGCTTTCTTT. This sequence encodes CASSRRQGEGNTEAFF.

The V and J genes are TRBV2 and TRBJ1-1; D call uncertain. V was pared by 7 bases and J by 4 bases, with 10 bases between. The CDR3 has 12 amino acids. CDR1 and CDR2 (germline): SNHLY, FYNNEI. DNA of the CDR3: TGTGCCAGCAATTTTTTTGGCACTGAAGCTTTCTTT. This codes for CASNFFGTEAFF.

The chain joins TRBV4-1 to TRBJ2-2; 12 nucleotides align to TRBD2. The V gene's germline CDR1 is MGHRA and CDR2 YSYEKL. V lost 1 base, J lost 6 bases, and 6 bases stayed unmatched. The CDR3 totals 17 residues. As DNA, the CDR3 is TGCGCCAGCAGCCAAGGTCCCCTAGCGGGGGGGTCCGGGGAGCTGTTTTTT. It is translated as CASSQGPLAGGSGELFF.

This rearrangement joins TRBV5-6 to TRBJ1-2; the D is unclear. The CDR3 contains 15 residues. CDR1 is SGHDT, CDR2 YYEEEE, per germline. The V and J ends lost 3 bases and 1 base respectively, with 13 bases between them. The chain's CDR3 is CASSYSNGNNYGYTF. CDR3 in DNA: TGTGCCAGCAGCTACTCCAATGGGAATAACTATGGCTACACCTTC. The full variable domain, its missing parts supplied by reference TRBV5-6 and TRBJ1-2, is DAGVTQSPTHLIKTRGQQVTLRCSPKSGHDTVSWYQQALGQGPQFIFQYYEEEERQRGNFPDRFSGHQFPNYSSELNVNALLLGDSALYLCASSYSNGNNYGYTFGSGTRLTVV.

The chain links TRBV10-3 to TRBJ2-1; TRBD2 matches at 14 bases. V was clipped by 2 bases and J by 8 bases; unmatched bases: 17. The length of the CDR3 is 20 residues. Germline V CDR1 and CDR2: ENHRY, SYGVKD. CDR3 coding DNA: TGTGCCATCAGTGAGCCCCACAGAGCTACCGGGACTAGCGGGGGTTATGAGCAGTTCTTC. It is translated as CAISEPHRATGTSGGYEQFF.